The 32 T cell receptor beta chains in this list originate from one sample, sequenced in a study of control samples from healthy donors and cancer patients (dated by TCRdb to the early 2020s). Library prep was done by the immunoSEQ multiplex PCR assay. As stored in TCRdb, this immuneACCESS dataset retains in-frame rearrangements with V and J assigned. A fraction of the clones does not appear; measured against another copy, unresolved V genes explain less than half of the discrepancy, and the remainder lacks a known reason. The sample yields around 71,000 clones; about 87% were counted once. The top ten constitute 2% to 2.5% of the sample. Specimen: PBMCs. The receptors here all came from a woman aged 45-60 years with head and neck cancer.

The chain recombines TRBV19 with TRBJ1-1; D is uncertain. The CDR3 is 14 residues long. Germline V gene sequence: CDR1 LNHDA, CDR2 SQIVND (reference sequence). V was trimmed by 6 bases and J by 1 base, leaving 12 bases between them. CDR3 sequence reads: CASSAIRANTEAFF. For the CDR3, the DNA is TGTGCCAGTAGCGCAATCCGGGCGAACACTGAAGCTTTCTTT.

The rearrangement joins TRBV6-5 to TRBJ1-5, with a weak D call TRBD1 (6 bases). The CDR3 covers 15 residues. Germline V CDR1 and CDR2: MNHEY, SVGAGI. Trimming took 4 bases from V and 2 from J, leaving 12 bases between them. The DNA for the CDR3 is TGTGCCAGCAGTTTACAGGGAATGGGCAATCAGCCCCAGCATTTT. Encoded protein: CASSLQGMGNQPQHF.

The chain couples TRBV5-1 to TRBJ2-5, with D uncertain. CDR1 and CDR2 from the germline V gene are SGHRS and YFSETQ. The germline V and J ends were trimmed by 5 bases and 4 bases, with 9 bases remaining between them. The CDR3 runs to 12 residues. CDR3 protein: CASRLQRETQYF. DNA for the CDR3: TGCGCCAGCAGATTGCAGCGAGAGACCCAGTACTTC.

This chain uses TRBV19 with TRBJ2-2; TRBD1 or TRBD2 may be the D gene (5 bases each). CDR3 length equals 19 residues. Trimming took off 6 bases at V and 0 bases at J, with 23 bases between the two ends. Germline V CDR1 and CDR2: LNHDA, SQIVND (reference sequence). Here the CDR3 reads CASSSMSGTPGTNTGELFF. The CDR3 DNA sequence: TGTGCCAGTAGCTCTATGTCCGGGACCCCGGGGACGAACACCGGGGAGCTGTTTTTT.

This chain connects TRBV5-6 to TRBJ1-6, with TRBD1 identical over 9 bases. Trimming removed 0 bases from V and 2 bases from J; junction bases left unmatched: 3. This CDR3 spans 17 amino acids. Germline values: CDR1 SGHDT, CDR2 YYEEEE. The CDR3 spells CASSLEQGATYNSPLHF. CDR3 bases: TGTGCCAGCAGCTTGGAACAGGGGGCCACCTATAATTCACCCCTCCACTTT.

The chain couples TRBV30 to TRBJ1-6; D might be TRBD1 (5 bases). CDR3 length: 14 residues. Trimming shortened V by 0 bases and J by 7 bases, and 10 bases separated the two germline ends. The germline gives CDR1 GTSNPN, CDR2 SVGIG (reference sequence). CDR3 sequence (DNA): TGTGCCTGGAGTGTTCGAGGGGAGAATTCACCCCTCCACTTT. Its translation is CAWSVRGENSPLHF.

In this sample, this clone turned up once. The chain carries TRBV28 and TRBJ1-4, with TRBD1 matching 7 bases. Germline CDR1 MDHEN, CDR2 SYDVKM. V shed 4 bases, J shed 4 bases, and the junction held 3 bases outside the gene matches. The CDR3 loop spans 14 amino acids. DNA of the CDR3: TGTGCCAGCAGTTCTGGGACAGTTAATGAAAAACTGTTTTTT. It specifies CASSSGTVNEKLFF. The full variable domain, its missing parts supplied by reference TRBV28 and TRBJ1-4, is DVKVTQSSRYLVKRTGEKVFLECVQDMDHENMFWYRQDPGLGLRLIYFSYDVKMKEKGDIPEGYSVSREKKERFSLILESASTNQTSMYLCASSSGTVNEKLFFGSGTQLSVL.

V gene TRBV7-2 combines with J gene TRBJ1-1; D call uncertain. Germline loops: CDR1 SGHTA, CDR2 FQGNSA. CDR3 length: 14 amino acids. Trimming removed 4 bases at V and 5 bases at J, with 14 bases between. The CDR3 sequence: CASSSVLPGTEAFF. In DNA, the CDR3 is TGTGCCAGCAGCTCCGTTTTACCCGGAACTGAAGCTTTCTTT.

The rearrangement joins TRBV19 to TRBJ1-6, with TRBD1 matching 8 bases. From germline, CDR1 is LNHDA and CDR2 SQIVND (reference sequence). The V gene end was trimmed by 3 bases and the J gene end by 7 bases; junction bases not matched to a gene: 8. The CDR3 runs 16 residues. The DNA for the CDR3 is TGTGCCAGTAGTATCTCCGGGACAGGAGGGAATTCACCCCTCCACTTT. Its protein is CASSISGTGGNSPLHF.

The chain couples TRBV19 to TRBJ2-7; D remains unclear. Germline V lookup: CDR1 LNHDA, CDR2 SQIVND (reference sequence). The V and J ends lost 3 bases and 7 bases respectively, with 13 bases between them. The CDR3 totals 13 residues. The CDR3, as DNA: TGTGCCAGTAGTATTCTCCTCTATGGGGAGCAGTACTTC. Translated, it gives CASSILLYGEQYF.

This chain connects TRBV4-2 to TRBJ1-3; D is uncertain. The ends were cut back, 2 bases at V and 0 bases at J, with 8 bases in the middle. In germline, CDR1 is LGHNA, CDR2 YNFKEQ. The CDR3 is 15 amino acids. The CDR3 sequence: CASSQTGASGNTIYF. In nucleotides, the CDR3 is TGTGCCAGCAGCCAAACGGGAGCCTCTGGAAACACCATATATTTT.

This chain uses TRBV5-4 with TRBJ1-6, with D possibly being TRBD1 (5 bases). The CDR3 contains 15 residues. V lost 4 bases and J lost 5, with 13 bases in between. Germline CDR1 SGHNT, CDR2 YYREEE (reference sequence). Here the CDR3 reads CASSKGVADNSPLHF. DNA for the CDR3: TGTGCCAGCAGCAAAGGGGTTGCTGATAATTCACCCCTCCACTTT.

This chain joins TRBV28 and TRBJ1-1; D is unclear. CDR3 length: 13 residues. Germline V CDR1 and CDR2: MDHEN, SYDVKM. V was pared by 5 bases and J by 1 base, with 8 bases between. The CDR3 here is CASSRTGNTEAFF. The CDR3 DNA reads as TGTGCCAGCAGTCGGACGGGGAACACTGAAGCTTTCTTT.

The chain links TRBV5-6 to TRBJ2-7; D is unclear. Germline V gene data show CDR1 as SGHDT and CDR2 as YYEEEE. The ends were cut back, 4 bases at V and 2 bases at J, with 19 bases in the middle. This CDR3 spans 16 amino acids. The CDR3 nucleotides read TGTGCCAGCAGCCCGCAGAGAGTCTCTACGGCCTACGAGCAGTACTTC. Translating it yields CASSPQRVSTAYEQYF.

The CDR3 loop is CASSQDDPRQSNTEAFF. CDR3 coding DNA: TGTGCCAGCAGCCAAGATGACCCCCGGCAGTCGAACACTGAAGCTTTCTTT. The V gene is TRBV4-2, the J gene TRBJ1-1; no reliable D call. Trimming removed 0 bases at V and 1 base at J, with 15 bases between. The CDR3 runs to 17 residues. Germline values: CDR1 LGHNA, CDR2 YNFKEQ.

V gene TRBV4-3 combines with J gene TRBJ2-3; D not resolved. The CDR3 is 15 amino acids. Trimming removed 0 bases from V and 2 bases from J, with 9 bases in between. Germline CDR1 is LGHNA and CDR2 is YSLEER. The CDR3 DNA is TGCGCCAGCAGCCAAGATACCTCGGACACAGATACGCAGTATTTT. Its protein is CASSQDTSDTDTQYF.

J is TRBJ2-5 and V is TRBV11-2, with D perhaps matching TRBD2 (5 bases). CDR3 size: 13 residues. Germline V gives CDR1 SGHAT, CDR2 FQNNGV. Trimming pared 11 bases from V and 5 bases from J, leaving 18 bases between. The CDR3 region is CAVSWAGDETQYF. The CDR3 nucleotides are TGTGCCGTGAGCTGGGCCGGGGATGAGACCCAGTACTTC.

V and J are TRBV19 and TRBJ2-1; the match to TRBD2 covers 7 bases. The CDR3 covers 14 residues. Germline CDR1 LNHDA, CDR2 SQIVND (reference sequence). Losses at the gene ends were 4 bases for V and 1 base for J; bases not matched to a gene: 1. CDR3 nucleotide sequence: TGTGCCAGTAGTAAGGGAGGGTCCTACAATGAGCAGTTCTTC. It is translated as CASSKGGSYNEQFF. The full variable domain, its missing parts supplied by reference TRBV19 and TRBJ2-1, is DGGITQSPKYLFRKEGQNVTLSCEQNLNHDAMYWYRQDPGQGLRLIYYSQIVNDFQKGDIAEGYSVSREKKESFPLTVTSAQKNPTAFYLCASSKGGSYNEQFFGPGTRLTVL.

V is TRBV28 and J is TRBJ1-5; D unresolved. Trimming stripped 6 bases from V and 7 bases from J, with 13 bases between. CDR1 is MDHEN and CDR2 is SYDVKM in the germline V gene. The CDR3 totals 13 residues. This CDR3 is CASRTGQNQPQHF. In nucleotides, the CDR3 is TGTGCCAGCAGGACTGGGCAGAACCAGCCCCAGCATTTT.

V gene TRBV3-1 (or the pseudogene TRBV3-2) combines with J gene TRBJ1-1; TRBD1 is a possible D gene (6 bases). The CDR3 spans 14 residues. V was trimmed by 1 base and J by 1 base, leaving 7 bases between them. Germline V gene sequence: CDR1 LGHDT, CDR2 YNNKEL (reference sequence). CDR3 coding DNA: TGTGCCAGCAGCCAAGCGGACAGGAACACTGAAGCTTTCTTT. Protein: CASSQADRNTEAFF.

The rearrangement joins TRBV4-3 to TRBJ2-7, with 9 bases fitting TRBD1. The CDR3 totals 15 residues. Trimming took 4 bases from V and 6 from J; bases not matched to a gene: 10. Looked up from germline, CDR1 is LGHNA and CDR2 is YSLEER. The CDR3 sequence is CASSLEDRGGSEQYF. The CDR3 nucleotides are TGCGCCAGCAGCCTCGAGGACAGGGGCGGTTCCGAGCAGTACTTC.

The chain uses TRBV19 and TRBJ2-7; 7 bases map to TRBD2. The CDR3 runs 16 residues. Germline trimming cut 4 bases from V and 4 bases from J; bases unmatched to any gene: 13. The germline gives CDR1 LNHDA, CDR2 SQIVND (reference sequence). In nucleotides, the CDR3 is TGTGCCAGTAGTACGAGGGGTACGGGGGGAGCGTACGAGCAGTACTTC. Its translation is CASSTRGTGGAYEQYF.

The chain couples TRBV6-1 to TRBJ2-2; 8 nucleotides align to TRBD2. Germline trimming cut 3 bases from V and 2 bases from J; bases unmatched to any gene: 5. Per germline, CDR1 MNHNS and CDR2 SASEGT. The CDR3 is 16 residues long. The CDR3: CASSEWTSLNTGELFF. CDR3 bases: TGTGCCAGCAGTGAGTGGACTAGCTTAAACACCGGGGAGCTGTTTTTT.

The chain uses TRBV19 and TRBJ2-7; unclear D gene. The V gene lost 6 bases and the J gene lost 5 bases, with 11 bases spanning the gap. Germline loops: CDR1 LNHDA, CDR2 SQIVND (reference sequence). The CDR3 has 12 residues. The CDR3 loop reads CASRGRGHEQYF. CDR3 in DNA: TGTGCCAGTAGAGGGCGTGGACACGAGCAGTACTTC.

The rearrangement links TRBV21-1 to TRBJ2-5; no DNA check was done on the table's D call, TRBD1. TRBV21-1 represents a pseudogene. The CDR3 has 17 residues. In DNA, the CDR3 is TGTGCCAGCAGCAAAGGGGGCCGGGACAGGGGAGAAGAGACCCAGTACTTC. Its translation: CASSKGGRDRGEETQYF.

J is TRBJ1-2 and V is TRBV28; the D gene is possibly TRBD1 (6 bases). V dropped 4 bases and J dropped 4 bases, with 10 bases sitting between them. Germline V gene sequence: CDR1 MDHEN, CDR2 SYDVKM. There are 13 residues in the CDR3. CDR3 sequence reads: CASSSGGPYGYTF. As DNA, the CDR3 is TGTGCCAGCAGTTCCGGGGGCCCCTATGGCTACACCTTC.

Only one count was recorded for this clone. In nucleotides, the CDR3 is TGTGCCAGCAGGGCGAGTTCAAGCACAGATACGCAGTATTTT. Its protein product is CASRASSSTDTQYF. V and J are TRBV2 and TRBJ2-3; D is ambiguous. The CDR3 is made up of 14 amino acids. CDR1 and CDR2 (germline): SNHLY, FYNNEI. The V gene lost 6 bases and the J gene lost 0 bases, with 10 bases spanning the gap.

This chain joins TRBV27 and TRBJ2-5, with 12 nucleotides matching TRBD2. Trimming cost V 5 bases and J 3 bases; bases outside gene matches: 7. The CDR3 contains 16 residues. CDR1 and CDR2 from the germline V gene are MNHEY and SMNVEV (reference sequence). CDR3 nucleotides: TGTGCCAGCAGTACAAGACTAGCGGGGGTAAAAGAGACCCAGTACTTC. It yields the protein CASSTRLAGVKETQYF.

The rearrangement links TRBV7-9 to TRBJ1-2; D is unclear. The V gene lost 5 bases and the J gene lost 0 bases, with 4 bases spanning the gap. Looked up from germline, CDR1 is SEHNR and CDR2 is FQNEAQ (reference sequence). CDR3 length: 12 amino acids. CDR3 residues: CASSAANYGYTF. CDR3 sequence (DNA): TGTGCCAGCAGCGCAGCTAACTATGGCTACACCTTC.

The chain is built from TRBV13 and TRBJ1-4, with 7 bases aligning to TRBD1. Losses at the gene ends were 0 bases for V and 7 bases for J; bases not matched to a gene: 5. The CDR3 runs 15 residues. From germline, CDR1 is PRHDT and CDR2 FYEKMQ (reference sequence). CDR3 loop: CASSLGQGVGEKLFF. The CDR3, as DNA: TGTGCCAGCAGCTTAGGGCAGGGGGTCGGTGAAAAACTGTTTTTT.

The chain uses TRBV5-8 and TRBJ2-3, with a possible D match to TRBD2 (6 bases). Trimming left V 4 bases short and J 1 base short, with 10 bases between. The CDR3 is 14 amino acids. Germline CDR1 SGHTS, CDR2 YDEGEE. The CDR3 DNA follows: TGTGCCAGCAGCCCGGGACTCGGCACAGATACGCAGTATTTT. This encodes CASSPGLGTDTQYF.

This clone was seen a single time. The chain employs TRBV5-1 and TRBJ2-5, with 16 nucleotides matching TRBD2. V was pared by 4 bases and J by 3 bases, with 9 bases of the junction left unmatched. Germline CDR1 is SGHRS and CDR2 is YFSETQ. This CDR3 is built from 18 residues. CDR3 protein: CASSPPGLAGGNEETQYF. The CDR3 region has the DNA TGCGCCAGCAGCCCCCCGGGACTAGCGGGGGGGAACGAAGAGACCCAGTACTTC.